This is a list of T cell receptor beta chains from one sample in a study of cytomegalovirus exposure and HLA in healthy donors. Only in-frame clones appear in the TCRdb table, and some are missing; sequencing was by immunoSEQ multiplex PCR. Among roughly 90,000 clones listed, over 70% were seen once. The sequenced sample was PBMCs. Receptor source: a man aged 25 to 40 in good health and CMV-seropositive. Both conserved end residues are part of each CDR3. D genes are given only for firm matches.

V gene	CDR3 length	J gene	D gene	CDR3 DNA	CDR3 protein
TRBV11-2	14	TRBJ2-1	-	TGTGCCAGCAGCTTAGATACTAGCTACAATGAGCAGTTCTTC	CASSLDTSYNEQFF
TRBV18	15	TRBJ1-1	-	TGTGCCCCCAGGAGACAGAGCTACTACCGATGGAAAGCTTTCTTT	CAPRRQSYYRWKAFF
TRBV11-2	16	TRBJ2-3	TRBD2	TGTGCCAGCAGCTCCTGGTTAGCGGGGTCCCCAGATACGCAGTATTTT	CASSSWLAGSPDTQYF
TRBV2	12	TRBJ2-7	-	TGTGCCAGCAGCTGGGCAGTCCACGAGCAGTACTTC	CASSWAVHEQYF
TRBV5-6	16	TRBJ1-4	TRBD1	TGTGCCAGCAGCCTAGGACAGGTTGCAACTAATGAAAAACTGTTTTTT	CASSLGQVATNEKLFF
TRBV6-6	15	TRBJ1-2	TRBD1	TGTGCCAGCAGTATCGGGACAGGGGGTAACTATGGCTACACCTTC	CASSIGTGGNYGYTF
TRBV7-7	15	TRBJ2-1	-	TGTGCCAGCAGCTTAGGACTGGTCTCCTACAATGAGCAGTTCTTC	CASSLGLVSYNEQFF
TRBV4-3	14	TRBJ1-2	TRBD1	TGCGCCAGCAGCCAATTAACAGGGGTCGATGGCTACACCTTC	CASSQLTGVDGYTF
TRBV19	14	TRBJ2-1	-	TGTGCCAGTAGTGCCCGGGACACGAACAATGAGCAGTTCTTC	CASSARDTNNEQFF
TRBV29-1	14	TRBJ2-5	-	TGCAGCGTTTCAAGACTGGACTTAGCAGAGACCCAGTACTTC	CSVSRLDLAETQYF